Below, 3 T cell receptor beta chains from the same sample are listed, as sequenced in a study of OX40 agonist ivuxolimab in advanced cancers. Here immunoSEQ multiplex PCR was the method, and the copy in TCRdb shows in-frame clones only, minus some. This table holds roughly 69,000 clones, roughly 90% found once. The specimen comprised CD4+ or CD8+ T cells sorted from blood, sampled in a trial of the OX40 agonist ivuxolimab. These TCRs come from an adult with an advanced solid tumor such as melanoma, head and neck, liver or kidney cancer.

This chain connects TRBV30 to TRBJ1-4; TRBD1 is a possible D gene (5 bases). The CDR3 extends over 14 amino acids. V was clipped by 2 bases and J by 4 bases, with 11 bases between them. In germline, CDR1 is GTSNPN, CDR2 SVGIG (reference sequence). In DNA, the CDR3 is TGTGCCTGGAGTAGGGGATACGGTAATGAAAAACTGTTTTTT. It translates to CAWSRGYGNEKLFF.

J is TRBJ1-6 and V is TRBV7-3, with 9 bases identical to TRBD1. Per the germline V gene, CDR1 is SGHTA and CDR2 is FQGTGA. The CDR3 is 15 residues long. The V gene end was trimmed by 5 bases and the J gene end by 4 bases; junction bases not matched to a gene: 3. The CDR3 spells CASSRQGDYNSPLHF. CDR3 nucleotides: TGTGCCAGCAGCCGACAGGGGGATTATAATTCACCCCTCCACTTT.

V gene TRBV18 combines with J gene TRBJ1-2; TRBD1 aligns across 9 bases. The germline V gene encodes CDR1 KGHSH and CDR2 LQKENI. Trimming cost V 6 bases and J 7 bases; bases outside gene matches: 15. The CDR3 totals 16 residues. CDR3 loop: CASSRGEQGAAFGYTF. The CDR3 nucleotides read TGTGCCAGCTCCCGTGGGGAACAGGGGGCTGCCTTTGGCTACACCTTC.